This T cell receptor (beta chain) was observed in a study of T cell repertoires in cytomegalovirus infection. Study context: Recently identified HLA-C-restricted CMV epitopes and well-studied HLA-B-restricted CMV epitopes were used by the study. Public TCR beta signatures marked donors with CMV infection and the matching HLA.

Comment on this clonotype: What it binds is not known.

TCRdb recomputed calls from the reads with MiXCR, one row per CDR3 protein. The table has 750,000 to 950,000 distinct CDR3 sequences, 25% to 30% seen once. The CDR3 spans 13 residues. Trimming shortened V by 6 bases and J by 0 bases, and 5 bases separated the two germline ends. In germline, CDR1 is MNHEY, CDR2 SVGAGI. Overall study findings and caveats: CMV-specific HLA-C-restricted TCR beta clonotypes dominated the ex vivo response. Public TCR beta family frequency separated CMV-and-HLA carriers, including in an independent cohort.

The specimen comprised cultured CD8+ T cells from PBMCs, sampled from culture after CMV antigen stimulation. This chain joins TRBV6-5 and TRBJ2-2; D gene unclear. This receptor was identified in a human donor in good health (CMV status not recorded). Some clones in this sample may be carry-over from other donors' samples. CDR3 region: CASSQANTGELFF. The CDR3 coding sequence is TGTGCCAGCAGCCAGGCGAACACCGGGGAGCTGTTTTTT.